The rows below give T cell receptor beta chains drawn from one sample of a study of T cells in Graves' hyperthyroidism and ophthalmopathy. TCRdb redid the calling of the multiplex PCR reads with MiXCR, one entry per CDR3 protein. The sample includes 250,000 or so distinct CDR3 sequences, 14% to 15% seen only once; the top ten take less than 15%. The sequenced material came from blood. These receptors originate from a woman aged 40 to 49 with Graves' hyperthyroidism that later progressed to Graves' ophthalmopathy. CDR3s include the opening cysteine and the closing phenylalanine or tryptophan. The D gene is left open where the match is weak. Clone size appears in some rows only: once, few, many, or a class for an expanded clone.

14,many,TRBV5-1,TRBJ1-2,.,TGCGCCACCAAACGAGAGGCAGGGAGCTATGGCTACACCTTC,CATKREAGSYGYTF
12,few,TRBV28,TRBJ1-2,.,TGTGCCAGCAGTATGGGGATCTATGGCTACACCTTC,CASSMGIYGYTF
20,.,TRBV14,TRBJ2-1,.,TGTGCCAGCAGCCAAGATCCTCCCTTAACCAGGGAACTAACTTTCAATGAGCAGTTCTTC,CASSQDPPLTRELTFNEQFF
16,many,TRBV24-1,TRBJ2-5,.,TGTGCCACCAGTGATTTCGGGGGACGGTCACAAGAGACCCAGTACTTC,CATSDFGGRSQETQYF
15,many,TRBV5-1,TRBJ2-7,TRBD1,TGCGCCAGCAGCTTGGGCGGGACAGGGGGCCACGAGCAGTACTTC,CASSLGGTGGHEQYF
18,.,TRBV20-1,TRBJ1-3,.,TGCAGTGCTAGAGATCCAGGATGGACTTACAGCTCTGGAAACACCATATATTTT,CSARDPGWTYSSGNTIYF
17,.,TRBV12-3/TRBV12-4,TRBJ2-1,.,TGTGCCAGCAGTCCCCCCGGGACCCCATGGGGGCCCCATGAGCAGTTCTTC,CASSPPGTPWGPHEQFF
14,many,TRBV4-1,TRBJ1-5,.,TGCGCCAGCAGCCAAGATAGGGGTTGGCAGCCCCAGCATTTT,CASSQDRGWQPQHF
14,few,TRBV20-1,TRBJ2-7,TRBD2,TGCAGTGCGCGAACTAGCGGGAGTCTTGGCGAGCAGTACTTC,CSARTSGSLGEQYF
13,many,TRBV28,TRBJ2-4,TRBD2,TGTGCCAGCAGTTTATATACTAGCGACATTCAGTACTTC,CASSLYTSDIQYF
14,many,TRBV9,TRBJ1-3,.,TGTGCCAGCAGCGTTCAGGGGTCTGGAAACACCATATATTTT,CASSVQGSGNTIYF
15,few,TRBV6-1,TRBJ2-2,TRBD1,TGTGCCAGCAGCCCGACAGGGGTAGACACCGGGGAGCTGTTTTTT,CASSPTGVDTGELFF
15,many,TRBV28,TRBJ2-1,TRBD1,TGTGCCAGCAGCCCAACAGGGGGCGGGGCGAATGAGCAGTTCTTC,CASSPTGGGANEQFF
16,many,TRBV19,TRBJ1-1,.,TGTGCCAGTAGTCAGGGAGTCGGGACACCGAACACTGAAGCTTTCTTT,CASSQGVGTPNTEAFF
14,.,TRBV20-1,TRBJ2-7,TRBD2,TGCAGTGCCAAGAGACTAGCGGGAGTCTACGAGCAGTACTTC,CSAKRLAGVYEQYF
15,many,TRBV5-1,TRBJ2-1,TRBD1,TGCGCCAGCAGCCGAGCCGGGACAGGGTACAATGAGCAGTTCTTC,CASSRAGTGYNEQFF
14,.,TRBV7-9,TRBJ2-7,.,TGTGCCAGCAGCTTGGGTTGGGTGGTCTACGAGCAGTACTTC,CASSLGWVVYEQYF
13,many,TRBV7-9,TRBJ2-5,.,TGTGCCAGCAGCTTACGTTCACAAGAGACCCAGTACTTC,CASSLRSQETQYF
15,few,TRBV6-9,TRBJ2-3,.,TGTGCCAGCAGTTACGGAGGCATCTCAGGGGATACGCAGTATTTT,CASSYGGISGDTQYF